This TCR beta chain was recovered during a study of blood T cell repertoires in COVID-19. Study overall: Samples representing acute and convalescent COVID-19 were sourced from the United States, Italy and Spain.

Germline CDR1 is SNHLY and CDR2 is FYNNEI. This CDR3 region has 14 residues. Trimming stripped 4 bases from V and 3 bases from J, with 12 bases between. The table came from immunoSEQ multiplex PCR; TCRdb's copy has only in-frame clones and leaves some out. The sample lists 200,000 to 300,000 clones; roughly 85% were seen once. The genes are TRBV2 and TRBJ1-1; D is possibly TRBD1 (5 bases). The sequenced material came from peripheral blood. The sequence came from a middle-aged man with COVID-19, enrolled during active disease. The CDR3 is CASSALQVYTEAFF. As DNA, the CDR3 is TGTGCCAGCAGTGCTCTACAGGTGTACACTGAAGCTTTCTTT.